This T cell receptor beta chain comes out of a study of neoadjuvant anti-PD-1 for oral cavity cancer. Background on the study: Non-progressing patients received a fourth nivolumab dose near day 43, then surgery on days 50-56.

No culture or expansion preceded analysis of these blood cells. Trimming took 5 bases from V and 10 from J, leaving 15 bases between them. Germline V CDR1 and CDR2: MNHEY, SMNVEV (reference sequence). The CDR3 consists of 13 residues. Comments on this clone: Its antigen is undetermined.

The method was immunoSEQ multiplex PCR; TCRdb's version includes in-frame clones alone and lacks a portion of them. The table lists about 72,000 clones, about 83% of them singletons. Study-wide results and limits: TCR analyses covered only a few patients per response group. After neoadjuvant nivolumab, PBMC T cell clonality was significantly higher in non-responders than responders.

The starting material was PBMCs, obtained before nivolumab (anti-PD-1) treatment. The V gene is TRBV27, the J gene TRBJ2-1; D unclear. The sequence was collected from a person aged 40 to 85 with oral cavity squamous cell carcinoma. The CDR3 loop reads CASSPGAVSEQFF. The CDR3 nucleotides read TGTGCCAGCAGTCCAGGTGCAGTCAGCGAGCAGTTCTTC.